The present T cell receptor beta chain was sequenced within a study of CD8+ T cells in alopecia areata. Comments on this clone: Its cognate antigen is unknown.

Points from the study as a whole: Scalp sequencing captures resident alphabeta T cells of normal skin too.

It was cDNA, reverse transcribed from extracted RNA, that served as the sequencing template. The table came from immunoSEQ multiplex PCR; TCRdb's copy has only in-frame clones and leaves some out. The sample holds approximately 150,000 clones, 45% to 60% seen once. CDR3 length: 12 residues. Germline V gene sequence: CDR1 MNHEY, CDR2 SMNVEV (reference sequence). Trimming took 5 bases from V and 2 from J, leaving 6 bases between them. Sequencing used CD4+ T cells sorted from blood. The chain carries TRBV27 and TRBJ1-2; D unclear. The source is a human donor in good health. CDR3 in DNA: TGTGCCAGCAGTCGAAAGAACTATGGCTACACCTTC. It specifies CASSRKNYGYTF.